Here is one TCR beta chain with its context. What it binds is not known. The sample comes from a study of CD8 T cells in Susac syndrome. Study background: Patients with Susac syndrome had blood drawn and were at that point therapy-naive, on corticosteroids, or on intravenous immunoglobulin alone.

The V segment lost 3 bases and the J segment 6 bases; nucleotides outside the gene matches: 4. Germline values: CDR1 SGHVS, CDR2 FNYEAQ. The CDR3 consists of 15 residues. Random hexamers were used to reverse transcribe an amount of roughly 0.5 to 1 ug RNA. MiXCR, applied by TCRdb to the immunoSEQ multiplex PCR reads, yields one record per CDR3 protein. The profile shows about 100,000 distinct CDR3 sequences, about 95% of them singletons. Study-wide findings and caveats: Peak Susac CD8+ clonal expansion occurred in TEMRA cells and active patients.

V is TRBV7-6 and J is TRBJ2-2; 10 positions match TRBD1. This clonotype was obtained from a human donor with Susac syndrome. Input material: CD8+ T cells from PBMCs. The chain's CDR3 is CASSLGTGAPGELFF. The CDR3 nucleotides read TGTGCCAGCAGCTTGGGGACAGGGGCCCCCGGGGAGCTGTTTTTT.